The rows below give T cell receptor beta chains drawn from one sample of a study of shared clonotypes between healthy human individuals. TCRdb's table, derived via immunoSEQ multiplex PCR, lists solely in-frame clones and lacks some. The data hold fewer than 2.5 million clones, with roughly 93% observed a single time. Sequences were obtained from naive CD4+ T cells from PBMCs. All receptors come from a man between 18 and 29 years old in good health. Some clones in this sample may be carry-over from other donors' samples. Both conserved end residues are part of each CDR3. The D gene is left open where the match is weak.

d_call: NA
v_call: TRBV7-9
j_call: TRBJ1-1
cdr3_nt: TGTGCCAGCAGCTTTCCCAGGAACACTGAAGCTTTCTTT
cdr3_aa: CASSFPRNTEAFF

d_call: TRBD2
v_call: TRBV28
j_call: TRBJ2-3
cdr3_nt: TGTGCCAGCAGCTCCACGACTAGCGGACACACAGATACGCAGTATTTT
cdr3_aa: CASSSTTSGHTDTQYF

d_call: TRBD1
v_call: TRBV6-6
j_call: TRBJ2-5
cdr3_nt: TGTGCCAGCAGTTATTACAGGGGCGAGACCCAGTACTTC
cdr3_aa: CASSYYRGETQYF

d_call: NA
v_call: TRBV10-3
j_call: TRBJ2-7
cdr3_nt: TGTGCCATCAGTGAATCACTAGTTCCCGAGCAGTACTTC
cdr3_aa: CAISESLVPEQYF

d_call: TRBD2
v_call: TRBV6-1
j_call: TRBJ2-1
cdr3_nt: TGTGCCAGCAGTGGGAGGACTAGCGGGAGCGGGCATGAGCAGTTCTTC
cdr3_aa: CASSGRTSGSGHEQFF

d_call: NA
v_call: TRBV10-3
j_call: TRBJ2-5
cdr3_nt: TGTGCCATCAGTCCCACAAAAGACCGGGGACAAGAGACCCAGTACTTC
cdr3_aa: CAISPTKDRGQETQYF

d_call: NA
v_call: TRBV10-3
j_call: TRBJ2-2
cdr3_nt: TGTGCCATCAGCGAGGGGCGGGACACCGGGGAGCTGTTTTTT
cdr3_aa: CAISEGRDTGELFF

d_call: NA
v_call: TRBV7-9
j_call: TRBJ2-1
cdr3_nt: TGTGCCAGCAGCTTAAGGGGGGACTCCTACAATGAGCAGTTCTTC
cdr3_aa: CASSLRGDSYNEQFF

d_call: NA
v_call: TRBV5-1
j_call: TRBJ1-4
cdr3_nt: TGCGCCAGCAGCCAGAGGGACACGGGGCTGGGAAAACTGTTTTTT
cdr3_aa: CASSQRDTGLGKLFF

d_call: NA
v_call: TRBV27
j_call: TRBJ2-2
cdr3_nt: TGTGCCAGCAGATGGACAGCGATAGGCACCGGGGAGCTGTTTTTT
cdr3_aa: CASRWTAIGTGELFF

d_call: NA
v_call: TRBV18
j_call: TRBJ1-1
cdr3_nt: TGTGCCAGCTCGCCAGGACAGCCGAACACTGAAGCTTTCTTT
cdr3_aa: CASSPGQPNTEAFF

d_call: TRBD2
v_call: TRBV28
j_call: TRBJ2-5
cdr3_nt: TGTGCCAGCAGATATAGGACTAGCGGGATACAAGAGACCCAGTACTTC
cdr3_aa: CASRYRTSGIQETQYF

d_call: TRBD2
v_call: TRBV19
j_call: TRBJ2-3
cdr3_nt: TGTGCCAGTAGTATGGCTCGCGGGAGAGGCGCAGATACGCAGTATTTT
cdr3_aa: CASSMARGRGADTQYF

d_call: NA
v_call: TRBV29-1
j_call: TRBJ2-7
cdr3_nt: TGCAGCGTTGACATAGGTGGCTACGAGCAGTACTTC
cdr3_aa: CSVDIGGYEQYF

d_call: TRBD1
v_call: TRBV28
j_call: TRBJ2-7
cdr3_nt: TGTGCCAGCAGTCCCCCAGGTGAGGGGGCTACCTACGAGCAGTACTTC
cdr3_aa: CASSPPGEGATYEQYF

d_call: NA
v_call: TRBV7-9
j_call: TRBJ1-5
cdr3_nt: TGTGCCAGCAGCTTATGGGGTAATCAGCCCCAGCATTTT
cdr3_aa: CASSLWGNQPQHF

d_call: TRBD1
v_call: TRBV6-6
j_call: TRBJ2-7
cdr3_nt: TGTGCCAGCAGGACTGGGACAGGGTCCTACGAGCAGTACTTC
cdr3_aa: CASRTGTGSYEQYF

d_call: NA
v_call: TRBV5-4
j_call: TRBJ1-2
cdr3_nt: TGTGCCAGCAGCTTGGGTGGAAACTATGGCTACACCTTC
cdr3_aa: CASSLGGNYGYTF

d_call: NA
v_call: TRBV7-9
j_call: TRBJ2-7
cdr3_nt: TGTGCCAGCAGCTATTCCAGGGGATTGCTCTACGAGCAGTACTTC
cdr3_aa: CASSYSRGLLYEQYF

d_call: NA
v_call: TRBV28
j_call: TRBJ2-1
cdr3_nt: TGTAAGACAGGGGCCGTTAGCGGGAGAGTCTACAATGAGCAGTTCTTC
cdr3_aa: CKTGAVSGRVYNEQFF

d_call: NA
v_call: TRBV5-6
j_call: TRBJ2-1
cdr3_nt: TGTGCCAGCAGCTCCCGGGGTTCCTACAATGAGCAGTTCTTC
cdr3_aa: CASSSRGSYNEQFF

d_call: TRBD2
v_call: TRBV27
j_call: TRBJ2-7
cdr3_nt: TGTGCCAGCAGTTCGTTAGCGGGGGAGGTCTACGAGCAGTACTTC
cdr3_aa: CASSSLAGEVYEQYF

d_call: TRBD1
v_call: TRBV28
j_call: TRBJ2-5
cdr3_nt: TGTGCCAGCAGCCCAGGGGGTGGACTGACCGGGGCCCAGTACTTC
cdr3_aa: CASSPGGGLTGAQYF

d_call: TRBD1
v_call: TRBV7-2
j_call: TRBJ1-2
cdr3_nt: TGTGCCAGCAGCCCGGGACAGGGGGCGCCCGGCTACACCTTC
cdr3_aa: CASSPGQGAPGYTF

d_call: TRBD2
v_call: TRBV7-3
j_call: TRBJ2-1
cdr3_nt: TGTGCCAGCAGCTTAACACATACTAGCGGGAGAGGTGAGCAGTTCTTC
cdr3_aa: CASSLTHTSGRGEQFF

d_call: TRBD1
v_call: TRBV11-3
j_call: TRBJ2-2
cdr3_nt: TGTGCCAGCAGCCAACAGGGGATCACCGGGGAGCTGTTTTTT
cdr3_aa: CASSQQGITGELFF

d_call: TRBD2
v_call: TRBV5-1
j_call: TRBJ2-5
cdr3_nt: TGCGCCAGCAGCAGGGGACTAGCGGAAGAGACCCAGTACTTC
cdr3_aa: CASSRGLAEETQYF

d_call: NA
v_call: TRBV5-5
j_call: TRBJ2-1
cdr3_nt: TGTGCCAGCAGCTTGCTACCCGCTGAGCAGTTCTTC
cdr3_aa: CASSLLPAEQFF

d_call: NA
v_call: TRBV11-2
j_call: TRBJ1-2
cdr3_nt: TGTGCCAGCAGCTTAAGTTTAAGGTCGGGGGGAGTCTATGGCTACACCTTC
cdr3_aa: CASSLSLRSGGVYGYTF

d_call: NA
v_call: TRBV4-1
j_call: TRBJ1-5
cdr3_nt: TGCGCCAGCAGCCAAGAAGGAAGCAATCAGCCCCAGCATTTT
cdr3_aa: CASSQEGSNQPQHF

d_call: NA
v_call: TRBV11-3
j_call: TRBJ2-7
cdr3_nt: TGTGCCAGCAGCTTAGCGGCAGGCGAGCAGTACTTC
cdr3_aa: CASSLAAGEQYF

d_call: NA
v_call: TRBV5-1
j_call: TRBJ2-7
cdr3_nt: TGCGCCAGCAGCTTGGCCTCTGGACAGTTAGGGGCCTACGAGCAGTACTTC
cdr3_aa: CASSLASGQLGAYEQYF

d_call: TRBD1
v_call: TRBV25-1
j_call: TRBJ1-5
cdr3_nt: TGTGCCAGCAGTGACGACAGGGGAGATCAGCCCCAGCATTTT
cdr3_aa: CASSDDRGDQPQHF

d_call: TRBD2
v_call: TRBV7-7
j_call: TRBJ2-5
cdr3_nt: TGTGCCAGCAGCGGGGGACTAGCGGGAGGCCAAGAGACCCAGTACTTC
cdr3_aa: CASSGGLAGGQETQYF

d_call: NA
v_call: TRBV10-3
j_call: TRBJ2-5
cdr3_nt: TGTGCCATCAGTGAGTCGTTCGGAGCGGGAGAGACCCAGTACTTC
cdr3_aa: CAISESFGAGETQYF

d_call: NA
v_call: TRBV28
j_call: TRBJ2-5
cdr3_nt: TGTGCCAGCAGTTCCCCTGGGTCCGGGCGACAAGAGACCCAGTACTTC
cdr3_aa: CASSSPGSGRQETQYF

d_call: NA
v_call: TRBV7-9
j_call: TRBJ2-7
cdr3_nt: TGTGCCAGCAGTTCTGATCGCGAGGTGGTCTACGAGCAGTACTTC
cdr3_aa: CASSSDREVVYEQYF

d_call: NA
v_call: TRBV7-3
j_call: TRBJ1-4
cdr3_nt: TGTGCCAGCAGCTTAAAACATTTAGGCAGGGGAGAAAAACTGTTTTTT
cdr3_aa: CASSLKHLGRGEKLFF

d_call: TRBD1
v_call: TRBV30
j_call: TRBJ1-2
cdr3_nt: TGTGCCTGGAGTCTGGGGGCAGGGGGGAACTATGGCTACACCTTC
cdr3_aa: CAWSLGAGGNYGYTF

d_call: NA
v_call: TRBV5-4
j_call: TRBJ1-4
cdr3_nt: TGTGCCAGCAGCGCCGGGCCCAGGGCGGCTGAAAAACTGTTTTTT
cdr3_aa: CASSAGPRAAEKLFF

d_call: NA
v_call: TRBV6-1
j_call: TRBJ2-7
cdr3_nt: TGTGCCAGCATCGGGGCTCTCCTCTACGAGCAGTACTTC
cdr3_aa: CASIGALLYEQYF

d_call: NA
v_call: TRBV5-1
j_call: TRBJ2-2
cdr3_nt: TGCGCCAGCAGCTACTCGGGCCTCACGACCGGGGAGCTGTTTTTT
cdr3_aa: CASSYSGLTTGELFF

d_call: NA
v_call: TRBV2
j_call: TRBJ2-3
cdr3_nt: TGTGCCAGCAGGCGGGACCGTGGGACAGATACGCAGTATTTT
cdr3_aa: CASRRDRGTDTQYF

d_call: TRBD1
v_call: TRBV28
j_call: TRBJ1-5
cdr3_nt: TGTGCCAGCAGCACGGACAGGGCTAGCAATCAGCCCCAGCATTTT
cdr3_aa: CASSTDRASNQPQHF

d_call: TRBD2
v_call: TRBV29-1
j_call: TRBJ2-7
cdr3_nt: TGCAGCGTTGGAGCGGGGCCTCTTTACGAGCAGTACTTC
cdr3_aa: CSVGAGPLYEQYF

d_call: TRBD2
v_call: TRBV5-1
j_call: TRBJ2-7
cdr3_nt: TGCGCCAGCAGCTGGGGGACTAGCGACCACTACGAGCAGTACTTC
cdr3_aa: CASSWGTSDHYEQYF

d_call: NA
v_call: TRBV6-5
j_call: TRBJ2-5
cdr3_nt: TGTGCCAGCAGGGGGTCTAAAGAGACCCAGTACTTC
cdr3_aa: CASRGSKETQYF

d_call: TRBD1
v_call: TRBV5-4
j_call: TRBJ1-2
cdr3_nt: TGTGCCAGCAGCTTGGTAGTCCAGGGGGCGGGAGGCTACACCTTC
cdr3_aa: CASSLVVQGAGGYTF

d_call: NA
v_call: TRBV28
j_call: TRBJ1-1
cdr3_nt: TGTGCCAGCAGTACTGGACCTTCAAAAAAAGCTTTCTTT
cdr3_aa: CASSTGPSKKAFF

d_call: NA
v_call: TRBV21-1
j_call: TRBJ1-5
cdr3_nt: TGTGCCAGCAGCAAAGTGGGGACGGATAGCAATCAGCCCCAGCATTTT
cdr3_aa: CASSKVGTDSNQPQHF

d_call: TRBD2
v_call: TRBV19
j_call: TRBJ2-2
cdr3_nt: TGTGCCAGTAGCCCACTAGCGGGTAACACCGGGGAGCTGTTTTTT
cdr3_aa: CASSPLAGNTGELFF

d_call: NA
v_call: TRBV28
j_call: TRBJ2-7
cdr3_nt: TGTGCCAGCAGTCCATCCCATTTAGCAGGGTATTACGAGCAGTACTTC
cdr3_aa: CASSPSHLAGYYEQYF

d_call: NA
v_call: TRBV28
j_call: TRBJ2-1
cdr3_nt: TGTGCCAGCAGACTGGGACTTTACCAAGAGCAGTTCTTC
cdr3_aa: CASRLGLYQEQFF

d_call: NA
v_call: TRBV29-1
j_call: TRBJ1-4
cdr3_nt: TGCAGCGTGGCGGTCAACAGGGCTAATGAAAAACTGTTTTTT
cdr3_aa: CSVAVNRANEKLFF

d_call: TRBD2
v_call: TRBV5-6
j_call: TRBJ2-7
cdr3_nt: TGTGCCAGCAGCTTGGGACTAGCGACCTCCTACGAGCAGTACTTC
cdr3_aa: CASSLGLATSYEQYF

d_call: NA
v_call: TRBV7-9
j_call: TRBJ1-2
cdr3_nt: TGTGCCAGCAGCTTAAGCAGGGCTGGCTATGGCTACACCTTC
cdr3_aa: CASSLSRAGYGYTF

d_call: NA
v_call: TRBV21-1
j_call: TRBJ1-1
cdr3_nt: TGTGCCAGCAGCAAAATTCCCTTTATCATCCCTGAAGCTTTCTTT
cdr3_aa: CASSKIPFIIPEAFF

d_call: NA
v_call: TRBV6-5
j_call: TRBJ1-5
cdr3_nt: TGTGCCAGCAGTCCCCAAGGTAGCAATCAGCCCCAGCATTTT
cdr3_aa: CASSPQGSNQPQHF

d_call: TRBD2
v_call: TRBV9
j_call: TRBJ2-1
cdr3_nt: TGTGCCAGCAGCGTCTCTCCGGCCTGGACTAGCGGGGGGGATGAGCAGTTCTTC
cdr3_aa: CASSVSPAWTSGGDEQFF

d_call: TRBD1
v_call: TRBV5-1
j_call: TRBJ2-7
cdr3_nt: TGCGCCAGCAGCTTGGAGGGACAGACAAACGAGCAGTACTTC
cdr3_aa: CASSLEGQTNEQYF